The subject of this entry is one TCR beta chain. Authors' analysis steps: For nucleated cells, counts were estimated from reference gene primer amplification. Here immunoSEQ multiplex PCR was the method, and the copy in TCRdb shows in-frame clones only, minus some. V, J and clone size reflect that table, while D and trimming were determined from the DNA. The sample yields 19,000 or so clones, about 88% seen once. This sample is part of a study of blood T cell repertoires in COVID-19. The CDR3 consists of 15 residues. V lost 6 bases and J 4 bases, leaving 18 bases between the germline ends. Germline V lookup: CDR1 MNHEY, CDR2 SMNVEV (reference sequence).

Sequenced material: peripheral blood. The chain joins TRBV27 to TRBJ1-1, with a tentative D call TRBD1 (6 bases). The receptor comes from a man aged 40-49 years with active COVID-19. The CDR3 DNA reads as TGTGCCAGCAGCGCTCCCTCGACAGGTATCACTGAAGCTTTCTTT. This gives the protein CASSAPSTGITEAFF.